A selection of T cell receptor beta chains follows, all from one sample in a study. TCRdb reanalysed the RT-PCR reads using MiXCR and keeps one entry per CDR3 protein. The sample shows almost 700,000 distinct CDR3 sequences, around 14% of them seen only once. The sequencing sample was made of memory CD4+ T cells from blood. Source of these receptors: a female donor in good health, serving as a healthy control. Both conserved end residues are trimmed from each CDR3.

J gene	V gene	CDR3 protein
TRBJ2-3	TRBV19	ASSPLAGGASTDTQY
TRBJ2-6	TRBV7-6	ASKKDLSGANVLT
TRBJ1-5	TRBV7-9	ASSPRDGNQPQH
TRBJ2-3	TRBV20-1	SARGDLLTSTDTQY
TRBJ1-5	TRBV6-5	ASSESSGGRTPQH
TRBJ1-1	TRBV29-1	STKGTANTEAF
TRBJ2-3	TRBV24-1	ATSDTGPSTDTQY
TRBJ2-1	TRBV27	ASSSGRALTNEQF
TRBJ1-2	TRBV4-2	ASSQDLGIGADGYT
TRBJ1-4	TRBV7-9	ASSSTGGGKLF
TRBJ2-3	TRBV12-5	ASAPPPGQRSTDTQY
TRBJ2-3	TRBV11-2	ASSRSLAARDTQY